The following is a T cell receptor (beta chain) sequence with its context. These data originate in a study of cytomegalovirus exposure and HLA in healthy donors. Both 60 Vbeta primers and 13 Jbeta primers went into the PCR. TCRdb's copy holds only in-frame clones and misses some; the assay was immunoSEQ multiplex PCR. The table lists under 200,000 clones, 79% of them singletons. This CDR3 has 15 residues. V gave up 5 bases and J gave up 8 bases, with 18 bases separating them. From germline, CDR1 is MDHEN and CDR2 SYDVKM. This TCR was recovered from a man aged 35 to 55 in good health and CMV-seronegative. The sequencing input was PBMCs. The chain recombines TRBV28 with TRBJ1-4, with D maybe TRBD1 (6 bases). CDR3 coding DNA: TGTGCCAGCAGTGGGTACCCGGGACAACCGGAAAAACTGTTTTTT. It yields the protein CASSGYPGQPEKLFF. Based on the CDR3 plus reference TRBV28 and TRBJ1-4, the full variable domain is DVKVTQSSRYLVKRTGEKVFLECVQDMDHENMFWYRQDPGLGLRLIYFSYDVKMKEKGDIPEGYSVSREKKERFSLILESASTNQTSMYLCASSGYPGQPEKLFFGSGTQLSVL.